The 27 T cell receptor beta chains below were found in one sample sequenced in a study of patients and donors after allogeneic stem cell transplantation. Using its own MiXCR run on the RT-PCR reads, TCRdb lists one record per CDR3 protein. The table includes more than 850,000 distinct CDR3 sequences, about a sixth detected once. The sequenced material came from blood, either unsorted or a sorted T cell fraction (not recorded which). The receptor set was obtained from a human donor who was either an allogeneic HSCT recipient or a stem cell or donor lymphocyte infusion donor (not recorded which). It is not recorded whose cells these are; they may come from a transplant donor.

CDR3 nucleotide sequence: TGTGCCAGCAGCTTACTTCGTAGCGGGGGTGCCAAAAGGGAGACCCAGTACTTC. Protein product: CASSLLRSGGAKRETQYF. The gene calls are TRBV11-2 and TRBJ2-5; 9 bases match TRBD2. The V and J ends lost 2 bases and 5 bases, in that order; junction bases with no gene match: 15. Germline V lookup: CDR1 SGHAT, CDR2 FQNNGV. The CDR3 loop spans 18 amino acids.

This chain links TRBV6-1 with TRBJ1-5; 7 bases fit TRBD1. The CDR3 consists of 15 residues. After removal of 0 bases from V and 6 bases from J, the junction contained 5 bases not matched to a gene. Germline V CDR1 and CDR2: MNHNS, SASEGT. The CDR3 protein is CASSEAGGGTQPQHF. DNA of the CDR3: TGTGCCAGCAGTGAAGCTGGAGGGGGCACTCAGCCCCAGCATTTT.

This chain links TRBV6-1 with TRBJ2-2, with 7 bases identical to TRBD1. Germline CDR1 MNHNS, CDR2 SASEGT. The CDR3 extends over 15 amino acids. V lost 6 bases and J lost 0; bases outside the gene matches: 4. CDR3 in DNA: TGTGCCAGCAGGAACAGGGGACCGAACACCGGGGAGCTGTTTTTT. It codes for CASRNRGPNTGELFF.

V and J are TRBV18 and TRBJ1-3; tentative D call: TRBD1 (5 bases). The V gene lost 2 bases and the J gene lost 0 bases, with 11 bases spanning the gap. This CDR3 region has 16 residues. CDR1 and CDR2 from the germline V gene are KGHSH and LQKENI. DNA for the CDR3: TGTGCCAGCTCACCAACTTCAGGGTCCTCTGGAAACACCATATATTTT. Translation: CASSPTSGSSGNTIYF.

The chain is built from TRBV7-2 and TRBJ2-1; TRBD2 is a possible D gene (6 bases). Germline CDR1 and CDR2: SGHTA and FQGNSA. There are 14 residues in the CDR3. Trimming took off 5 bases at V and 7 bases at J, with 15 bases between the two ends. The CDR3 DNA reads TGTGCCAGCAGCCTCCTGACTAGTTCTAATGAGCAGTTCTTC. Translating gives CASSLLTSSNEQFF.

This clonotype has just a few counts. This rearrangement joins TRBV10-3 to TRBJ2-3; D tentatively reads TRBD1 or TRBD2 (6 bases each). Germline assignment: CDR1 ENHRY and CDR2 SYGVKD. The ends were cut back, 1 base at V and 1 base at J, with 9 bases in the middle. This CDR3 is built from 15 residues. This CDR3 reads CAISEYREGTDTQYF. CDR3 DNA: TGTGCCATCAGTGAGTACAGGGAGGGCACAGATACGCAGTATTTT.

V is TRBV20-1 and J is TRBJ1-5; D gene uncertain. Germline CDR1 reads DFQATT; CDR2 reads SNEGSKA (reference sequence). Trimming cost V 3 bases and J 0 bases, with 9 bases left between them. This CDR3 comprises 14 residues. The CDR3 sequence is CSASTDYSNQPQHF. In DNA, the CDR3 is TGCAGTGCTAGCACAGATTATAGCAATCAGCCCCAGCATTTT.

This clonotype was seen more than once but under ten times. The rearrangement links TRBV29-1 to TRBJ2-5; 12 bases line up with TRBD2. The CDR3 loop spans 13 amino acids. Per germline, CDR1 SQVTM and CDR2 ANQGSEA. In DNA form, the CDR3 reads TGCAGTCTACTAGCGGGAGGAAGAGAGACCCAGTACTTC. Translation: CSLLAGGRETQYF.

DNA of the CDR3: TGTGCCACCAGTGATAGGCTAGCGGGTAGTTTCGAGCAGTACTTC. It translates to CATSDRLAGSFEQYF. V gene TRBV24-1 combines with J gene TRBJ2-7, with TRBD2 matching over 8 bases. The CDR3 has 15 residues. Germline values: CDR1 KGHDR, CDR2 SFDVKD. Losses at the gene ends were 3 bases for V and 6 bases for J; bases not matched to a gene: 9.

This clonotype showed up just once. This sequence joins TRBV28 and TRBJ2-3; a possible D gene is TRBD2 (7 bases). This CDR3 spans 14 amino acids. V lost 4 bases, J lost 5 bases, and 13 bases lay in between. Germline CDR1 MDHEN, CDR2 SYDVKM. The chain's CDR3 is CASSSPRGRDTQYF. As DNA, the CDR3 is TGTGCCAGCAGTTCACCGCGGGGGCGAGATACGCAGTATTTT.

A remark on this clonotype: A much larger clone sits a single nucleotide away, making a read error possible. This chain links TRBV6-2 or TRBV6-3 with TRBJ2-4; D unclear. The CDR3 spans 11 residues. In germline, CDR1 is MNHEY, CDR2 SVGEGT. V lost 5 bases to trimming and J lost 2 bases, with 1 base between them. CDR3 DNA: TGTGCCAGCAGTCCCAAAAACATTCAGTACTTC. It encodes CASSPKNIQYF.

The gene calls are TRBV20-1 and TRBJ2-7, with 8 nucleotides matching TRBD1. J gave up 3 bases and V 2 bases, and 15 bases lay outside the gene matches. The CDR3 has 17 amino acids. From germline, CDR1 is DFQATT and CDR2 SNEGSKA (reference sequence). The CDR3: CSARLRHRDRPFYEQYF. The CDR3 DNA follows: TGCAGTGCTAGACTACGTCACCGGGACAGGCCATTCTACGAGCAGTACTTC.

The chain recombines TRBV20-1 with TRBJ2-7, with a possible D match to TRBD1 (6 bases). V gave up 3 bases and J gave up 6 bases, with 12 bases separating them. The CDR3 sequence is 12 residues long. Germline CDR1 is DFQATT and CDR2 is SNEGSKA (reference sequence). The CDR3, as DNA: TGCAGTGCTAGGGGACATACCACCGAGCAGTACTTC. This gives the protein CSARGHTTEQYF.

The chain has TRBV7-2 and TRBJ2-5; 8 nucleotides align to TRBD1. The length of the CDR3 is 14 residues. The junction had 7 bases not matched to a gene; V was cut back by 5 bases and J by 5 bases. CDR1 and CDR2 (germline): SGHTA, FQGNSA. In DNA form, the CDR3 reads TGTGCCAGCAGCACCGGCAGGGGGCGCGAGACCCAGTACTTC. This sequence encodes CASSTGRGRETQYF.

This clonotype was seen more than once but under ten times. V usage is TRBV12-3 or TRBV12-4 and J usage is TRBJ2-1; 7 bases align to TRBD1. J gave up 0 bases and V 5 bases, and 7 bases lay outside the gene matches. The CDR3 contains 16 residues. In DNA form, the CDR3 reads TGTGCCAGCAGTCCTGGGACAGTGGTCTCCTACAATGAGCAGTTCTTC. Translation: CASSPGTVVSYNEQFF.

This sequence joins TRBV15 and TRBJ2-3; 9 bases match TRBD1. V gave up 1 base and J gave up 0 bases; unmatched junction bases: 5. CDR1 is LNHNV and CDR2 is YYDKDF in the germline V gene (reference sequence). The CDR3 is 17 amino acids. CDR3 bases: TGTGCCACCAGCAGAGTTGTGGGACAGGGAAGCACAGATACGCAGTATTTT. Translation gives CATSRVVGQGSTDTQYF.

The V and J genes are TRBV20-1 and TRBJ2-4; D is possibly TRBD2 (6 bases). This CDR3 is built from 13 residues. CDR1 and CDR2 from the germline V gene are DFQATT and SNEGSKA (reference sequence). The V end was cut by 1 base, the J end by 3 bases, with 7 bases between. For the CDR3, the DNA is TGCAGTGCTAGAGGGGGAGGCAAAAACATTCAGTACTTC. Amino acid sequence: CSARGGGKNIQYF.

The CDR3 loop reads CASSIALLRTSGNEQFF. CDR3 sequence (DNA): TGTGCCAGTAGTATAGCCCTCCTCAGGACTAGCGGGAATGAGCAGTTCTTC. The chain uses TRBV19 and TRBJ2-1, with TRBD2 matching over 11 bases. Germline CDR1 reads LNHDA; CDR2 reads SQIVND (reference sequence). V gave up 1 base and J gave up 7 bases; unmatched junction bases: 9. The CDR3 is 17 amino acids.

V is TRBV20-1 and J is TRBJ2-2; D not resolved. V lost 0 bases, J lost 6 bases, and 8 bases lay in between. The CDR3 runs to 13 residues. The germline gives CDR1 DFQATT, CDR2 SNEGSKA (reference sequence). The chain's CDR3 is CSAREYIPGELFF. For the CDR3, the DNA is TGCAGTGCTAGAGAATATATCCCCGGGGAGCTGTTTTTT.

This clonotype has at least ten counts. The chain couples TRBV20-1 to TRBJ2-1; 10 bases match TRBD2. The ends lost 1 base at V and 4 bases at J; junction bases unmatched: 1. CDR3 length: 14 residues. Per germline, CDR1 DFQATT and CDR2 SNEGSKA (reference sequence). CDR3 residues: CSARVAGGYNEQFF. The CDR3 DNA reads as TGCAGTGCTAGAGTAGCGGGGGGATACAATGAGCAGTTCTTC.

A few counts support this clonotype. CDR3 in amino acids: CASSPQYTEAFF. The CDR3 nucleotides are TGTGCCAGCTCACCACAGTACACTGAAGCTTTCTTT. The chain is built from TRBV18 and TRBJ1-1; D unresolved. Germline-derived CDR1 and CDR2 are KGHSH and LQKENI. Trimming took 1 base from V and 3 from J, leaving 3 bases between them. The CDR3 covers 12 residues.

J is TRBJ2-3 and V is TRBV11-2; 10 bases are a match to TRBD2. Germline-derived CDR1 and CDR2 are SGHAT and FQNNGV. The CDR3 sequence is 18 residues long. The ends lost 1 base at V and 2 bases at J; junction bases unmatched: 9. The chain's CDR3 is CASSLGRLAGALTDTQYF. In DNA, the CDR3 is TGTGCCAGCAGCTTAGGACGGCTAGCGGGGGCCCTCACAGATACGCAGTATTTT.

The chain has TRBV13 and TRBJ2-7; 9 nucleotides align to TRBD1. This CDR3 comprises 15 residues. Germline V lookup: CDR1 PRHDT, CDR2 FYEKMQ (reference sequence). Germline trimming cut 5 bases from V and 3 bases from J; bases unmatched to any gene: 8. CDR3 loop: CASSNRQGGIYEQYF. CDR3 nucleotide sequence: TGTGCCAGCAGCAACCGACAGGGGGGCATCTACGAGCAGTACTTC. The variable domain in full, completed from reference TRBV13 and TRBJ2-7, reads AAGVIQSPRHLIKEKRETATLKCYPIPRHDTVYWYQQGPGQDPQFLISFYEKMQSDKGSIPDRFSAQQFSDYHSELNMSSLELGDSALYFCASSNRQGGIYEQYFGPGTRLTVT.

This clonotype was seen more than once but under ten times. The chain employs TRBV6-5 and TRBJ1-2; D not resolved. The germline V gene has CDR1 MNHEY and CDR2 SVGAGI. V was shortened by 2 bases and J by 8 bases, with 15 bases between the two germline ends. There are 14 residues in the CDR3. In DNA form, the CDR3 reads TGTGCCAGCAGTTACGCTGATGTTCTGGGAGGCTACACCTTC. Amino acids: CASSYADVLGGYTF.

This clonotype was observed a handful of times. CDR3 protein: CAWSADRGSKNIQYF. The CDR3 DNA reads as TGTGCCTGGAGTGCTGACAGGGGATCCAAAAACATTCAGTACTTC. The chain joins TRBV30 to TRBJ2-4; the match to TRBD1 covers 8 bases. Looked up from germline, CDR1 is GTSNPN and CDR2 is SVGIG (reference sequence). The trim removed 1 base at V and 2 bases at J, leaving 4 bases unmatched. The CDR3 has 15 residues. The full variable domain, with the rest looked up from reference TRBV30 and TRBJ2-4, is SQTIHQWPATLVQPVGSPLSLECTVEGTSNPNLYWYRQAAGRGLQLLFYSVGIGQISSEVPQNLSASRPQDRQFILSSKKLLLSDSGFYLCAWSADRGSKNIQYFGAGTRLSVL.

This clonotype was seen a handful of times. J is TRBJ2-4 and V is TRBV20-1, with D perhaps matching TRBD2 (5 bases). V dropped 1 base and J dropped 6 bases, with 16 bases sitting between them. The V gene's germline CDR1 is DFQATT and CDR2 SNEGSKA (reference sequence). CDR3 length equals 15 residues. The CDR3 reads CSARVSGINLNIQYF. As DNA, the CDR3 is TGCAGTGCTAGAGTTTCGGGGATTAACTTAAACATTCAGTACTTC.

The chain couples TRBV29-1 to TRBJ2-4; 8 bases align to TRBD1. This CDR3 has 12 amino acids. Looked up from germline, CDR1 is SQVTM and CDR2 is ANQGSEA. V shed 7 bases, J shed 4 bases, and the junction held 3 bases outside the gene matches. The CDR3 DNA is TGCAGCGCCTGGACAGGGAAAAACATTCAGTACTTC. The encoded protein is CSAWTGKNIQYF. The entire variable domain, with the rest obtained from reference TRBV29-1 and TRBJ2-4, is as follows: SAVISQKPSRDICQRGTSLTIQCQVDSQVTMMFWYRQQPGQSLTLIATANQGSEATYESGFVIDKFPISRPNLTFSTLTVSNMSPEDSSIYLCSAWTGKNIQYFGAGTRLSVL.